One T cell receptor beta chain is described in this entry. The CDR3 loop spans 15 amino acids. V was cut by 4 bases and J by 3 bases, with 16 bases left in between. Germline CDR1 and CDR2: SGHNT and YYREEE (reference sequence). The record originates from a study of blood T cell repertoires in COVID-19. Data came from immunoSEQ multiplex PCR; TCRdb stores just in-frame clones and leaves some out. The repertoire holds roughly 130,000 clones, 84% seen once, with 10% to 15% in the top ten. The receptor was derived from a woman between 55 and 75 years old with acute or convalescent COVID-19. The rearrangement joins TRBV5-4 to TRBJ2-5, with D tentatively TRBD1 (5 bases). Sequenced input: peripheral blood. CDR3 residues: CASSRFLQEKETQYF. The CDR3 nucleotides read TGTGCCAGCAGCCGGTTCTTACAGGAAAAAGAGACCCAGTACTTC.